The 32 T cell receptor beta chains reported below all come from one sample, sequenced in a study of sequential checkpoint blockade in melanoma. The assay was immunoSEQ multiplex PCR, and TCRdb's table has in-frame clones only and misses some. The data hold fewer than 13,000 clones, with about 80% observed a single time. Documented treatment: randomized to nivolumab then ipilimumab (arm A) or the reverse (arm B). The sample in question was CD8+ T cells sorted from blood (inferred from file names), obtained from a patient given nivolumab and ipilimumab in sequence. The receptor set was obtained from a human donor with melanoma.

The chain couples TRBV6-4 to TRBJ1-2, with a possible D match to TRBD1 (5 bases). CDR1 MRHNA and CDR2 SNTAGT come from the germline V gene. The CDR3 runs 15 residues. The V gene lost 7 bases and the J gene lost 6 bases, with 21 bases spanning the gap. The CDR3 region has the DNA TGTGCCAGCACCCCTTCGGATGGGATGGGGCATGGCTACACCTTC. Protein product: CASTPSDGMGHGYTF.

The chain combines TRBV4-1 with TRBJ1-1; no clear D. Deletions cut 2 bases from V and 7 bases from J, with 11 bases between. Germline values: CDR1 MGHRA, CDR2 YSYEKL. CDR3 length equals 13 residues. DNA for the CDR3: TGCGCCAGCAGCCAAAGCCTAACGCTTGAAGCTTTCTTT. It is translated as CASSQSLTLEAFF.

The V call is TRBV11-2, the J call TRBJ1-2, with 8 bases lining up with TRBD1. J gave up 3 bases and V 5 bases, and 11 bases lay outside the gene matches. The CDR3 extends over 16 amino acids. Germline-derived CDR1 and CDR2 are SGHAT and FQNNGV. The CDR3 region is CASSRILQGGHYGYTF. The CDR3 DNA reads TGTGCCAGCAGCCGTATCTTACAGGGGGGGCACTATGGCTACACCTTC. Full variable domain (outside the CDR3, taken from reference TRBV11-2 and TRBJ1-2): EAGVAQSPRYKIIEKRQSVAFWCNPISGHATLYWYQQILGQGPKLLIQFQNNGVVDDSQLPKDRFSAERLKGVDSTLKIQPAKLEDSAVYLCASSRILQGGHYGYTFGSGTRLTVV.

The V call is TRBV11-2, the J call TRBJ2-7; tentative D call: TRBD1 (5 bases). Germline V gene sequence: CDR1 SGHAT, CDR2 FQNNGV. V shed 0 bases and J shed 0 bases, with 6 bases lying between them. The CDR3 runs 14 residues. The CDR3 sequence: CASSLDQGSYEQYF. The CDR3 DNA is TGTGCCAGCAGCTTAGATCAGGGCTCCTACGAGCAGTACTTC.

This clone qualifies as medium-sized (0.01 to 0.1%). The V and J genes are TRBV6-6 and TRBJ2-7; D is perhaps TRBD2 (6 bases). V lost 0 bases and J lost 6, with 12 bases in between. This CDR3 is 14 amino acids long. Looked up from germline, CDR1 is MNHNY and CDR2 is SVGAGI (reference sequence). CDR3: CASSYSEGLAEQYF. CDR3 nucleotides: TGTGCCAGCAGTTACTCGGAGGGGCTTGCCGAGCAGTACTTC.

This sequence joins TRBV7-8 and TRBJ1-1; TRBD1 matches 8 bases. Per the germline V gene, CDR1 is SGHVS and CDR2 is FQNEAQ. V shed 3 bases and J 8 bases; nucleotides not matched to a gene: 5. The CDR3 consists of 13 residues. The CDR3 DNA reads TGTGCCAGCAGCTTCGGGACAGGAAGAGAAGCTTTCTTT. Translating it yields CASSFGTGREAFF.

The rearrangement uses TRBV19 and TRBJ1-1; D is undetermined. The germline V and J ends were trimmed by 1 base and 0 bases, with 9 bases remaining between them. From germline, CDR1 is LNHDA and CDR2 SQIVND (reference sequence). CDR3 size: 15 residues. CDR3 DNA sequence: TGTGCCAGTAGTATAGCCCCAGGTATGAACACTGAAGCTTTCTTT. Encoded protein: CASSIAPGMNTEAFF.

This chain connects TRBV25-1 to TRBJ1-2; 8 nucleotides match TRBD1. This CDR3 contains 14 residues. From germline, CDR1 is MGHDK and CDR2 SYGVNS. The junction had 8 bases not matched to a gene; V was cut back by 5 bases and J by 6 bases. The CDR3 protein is CASSPLDRDDGYTF. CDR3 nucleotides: TGTGCCAGCAGTCCTTTGGACAGGGATGATGGCTACACCTTC.

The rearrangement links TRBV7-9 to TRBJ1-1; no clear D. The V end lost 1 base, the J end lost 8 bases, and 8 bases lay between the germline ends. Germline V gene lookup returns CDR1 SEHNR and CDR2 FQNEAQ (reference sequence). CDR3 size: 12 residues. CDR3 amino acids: CASSLVAEEAFF. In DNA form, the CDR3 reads TGTGCCAGCAGCTTAGTGGCAGAAGAAGCTTTCTTT.

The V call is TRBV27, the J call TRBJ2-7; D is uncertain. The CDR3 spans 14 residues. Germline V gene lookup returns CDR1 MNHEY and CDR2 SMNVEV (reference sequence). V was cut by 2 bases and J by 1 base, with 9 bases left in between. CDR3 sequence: CASSLVGTSYEQYV. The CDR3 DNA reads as TGTGCCAGCAGTTTAGTGGGCACGTCCTACGAGCAGTACGTC.

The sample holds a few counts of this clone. Here the CDR3 DNA reads TGTGCCAGCAGTGATCGGGAGAACACCGGGGAGCTGTTTTTT. Protein: CASSDRENTGELFF. The rearrangement joins TRBV6-4 to TRBJ2-2; perhaps TRBD2 as D (5 bases). Germline CDR1 reads MRHNA; CDR2 reads SNTAGT. The CDR3 sequence is 14 residues long. The V and J ends lost 3 bases and 1 base respectively, with 6 bases between them.

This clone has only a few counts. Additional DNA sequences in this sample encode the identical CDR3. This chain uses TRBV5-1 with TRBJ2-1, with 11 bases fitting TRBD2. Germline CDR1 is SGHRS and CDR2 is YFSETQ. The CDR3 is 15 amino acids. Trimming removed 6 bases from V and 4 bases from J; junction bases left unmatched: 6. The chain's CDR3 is CASTLSGGEYNEQFF. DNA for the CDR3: TGCGCCAGCACCCTTAGCGGGGGGGAATACAATGAGCAGTTCTTC.

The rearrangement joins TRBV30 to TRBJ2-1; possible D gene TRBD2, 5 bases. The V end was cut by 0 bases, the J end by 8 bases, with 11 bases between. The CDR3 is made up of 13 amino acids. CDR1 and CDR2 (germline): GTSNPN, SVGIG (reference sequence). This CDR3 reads CAWSVRGRYEQFF. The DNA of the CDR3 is TGTGCCTGGAGTGTGAGAGGGAGATATGAGCAGTTCTTC. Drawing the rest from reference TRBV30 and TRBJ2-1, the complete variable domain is SQTIHQWPATLVQPVGSPLSLECTVEGTSNPNLYWYRQAAGRGLQLLFYSVGIGQISSEVPQNLSASRPQDRQFILSSKKLLLSDSGFYLCAWSVRGRYEQFFGPGTRLTVL.

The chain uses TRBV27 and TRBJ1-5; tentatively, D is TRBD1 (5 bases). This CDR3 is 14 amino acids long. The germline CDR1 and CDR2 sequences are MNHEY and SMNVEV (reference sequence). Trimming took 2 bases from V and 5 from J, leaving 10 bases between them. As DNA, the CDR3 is TGTGCCAGCAGTTTAAGGGGCAACTATCAGCCCCAGCATTTT. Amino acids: CASSLRGNYQPQHF.

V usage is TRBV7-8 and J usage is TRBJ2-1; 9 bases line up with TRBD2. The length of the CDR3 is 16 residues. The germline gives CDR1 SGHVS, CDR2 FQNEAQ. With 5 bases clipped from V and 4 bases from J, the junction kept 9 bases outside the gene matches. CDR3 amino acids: CASSKSRLAAYNEQFF. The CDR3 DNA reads TGTGCCAGCAGCAAGTCTAGACTAGCGGCGTACAATGAGCAGTTCTTC. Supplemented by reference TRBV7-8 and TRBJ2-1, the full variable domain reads GAGVSQSPRYKVAKRGQDVALRCDPISGHVSLFWYQQALGQGPEFLTYFQNEAQLDKSGLPSDRFFAERPEGSVSTLKIQRTQQEDSAVYLCASSKSRLAAYNEQFFGPGTRLTVL.

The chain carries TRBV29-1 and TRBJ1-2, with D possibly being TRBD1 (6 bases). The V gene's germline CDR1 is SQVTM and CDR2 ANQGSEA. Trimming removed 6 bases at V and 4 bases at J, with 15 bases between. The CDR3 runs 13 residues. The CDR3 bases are TGCAGCGTCCCCAACAGGGTCGCCTATGGCTACACCTTC. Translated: CSVPNRVAYGYTF.

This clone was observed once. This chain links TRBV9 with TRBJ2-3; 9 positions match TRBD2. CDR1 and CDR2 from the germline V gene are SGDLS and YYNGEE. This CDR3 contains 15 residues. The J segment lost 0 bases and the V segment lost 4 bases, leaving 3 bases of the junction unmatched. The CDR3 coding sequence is TGTGCCAGCAGCACTAGCGGGTCCAGCACAGATACGCAGTATTTT. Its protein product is CASSTSGSSTDTQYF.

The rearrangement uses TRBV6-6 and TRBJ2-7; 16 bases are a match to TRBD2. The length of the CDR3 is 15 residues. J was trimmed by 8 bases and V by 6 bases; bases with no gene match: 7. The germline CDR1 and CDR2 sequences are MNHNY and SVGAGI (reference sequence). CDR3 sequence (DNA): TGTGCCAGCAGCACCCCGGGACTAGCGGGAGGGAAGCAGTACGTC. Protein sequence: CASSTPGLAGGKQYV.

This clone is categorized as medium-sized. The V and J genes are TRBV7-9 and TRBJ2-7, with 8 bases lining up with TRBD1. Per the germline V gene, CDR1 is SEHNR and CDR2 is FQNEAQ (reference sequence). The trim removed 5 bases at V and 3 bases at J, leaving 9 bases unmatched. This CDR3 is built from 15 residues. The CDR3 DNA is TGTGCCAGCAGCCATCCGGACAGGGACAGCTACGAGCAGTACTTC. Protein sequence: CASSHPDRDSYEQYF.

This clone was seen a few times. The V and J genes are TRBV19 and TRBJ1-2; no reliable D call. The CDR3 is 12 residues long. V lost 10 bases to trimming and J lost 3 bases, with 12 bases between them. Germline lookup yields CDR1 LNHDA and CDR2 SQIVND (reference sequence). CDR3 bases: TGTGCCACCCAGGACTTCGACTATGGCTACACCTTC. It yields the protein CATQDFDYGYTF.

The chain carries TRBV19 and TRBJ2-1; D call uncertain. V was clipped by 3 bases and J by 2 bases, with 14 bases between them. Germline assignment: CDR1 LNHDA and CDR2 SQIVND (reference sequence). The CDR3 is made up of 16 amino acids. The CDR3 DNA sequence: TGTGCCAGTAGTATTGAGACATTTGGCACCTACAATGAGCAGTTCTTC. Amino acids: CASSIETFGTYNEQFF.

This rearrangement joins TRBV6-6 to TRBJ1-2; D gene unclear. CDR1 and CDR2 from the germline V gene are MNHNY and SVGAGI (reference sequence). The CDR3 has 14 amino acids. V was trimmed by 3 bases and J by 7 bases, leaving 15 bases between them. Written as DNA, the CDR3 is TGTGCCAGCAGTTATTCAAGCGAGTTGGGTGGCTACACCTTC. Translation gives CASSYSSELGGYTF.

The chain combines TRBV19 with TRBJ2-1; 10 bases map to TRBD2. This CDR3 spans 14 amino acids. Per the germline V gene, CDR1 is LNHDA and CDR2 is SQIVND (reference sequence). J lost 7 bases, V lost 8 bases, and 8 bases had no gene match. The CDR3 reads CASHLAGEANEQFF. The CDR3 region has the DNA TGTGCCAGTCATCTAGCGGGAGAAGCAAATGAGCAGTTCTTC.

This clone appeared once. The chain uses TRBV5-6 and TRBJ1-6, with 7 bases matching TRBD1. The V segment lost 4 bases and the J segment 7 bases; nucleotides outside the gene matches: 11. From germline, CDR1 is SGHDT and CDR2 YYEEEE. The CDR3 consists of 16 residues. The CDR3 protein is CASSPFSQGRNSPLHF. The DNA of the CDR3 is TGTGCCAGCAGCCCTTTCTCACAGGGGCGGAATTCACCCCTCCACTTT.

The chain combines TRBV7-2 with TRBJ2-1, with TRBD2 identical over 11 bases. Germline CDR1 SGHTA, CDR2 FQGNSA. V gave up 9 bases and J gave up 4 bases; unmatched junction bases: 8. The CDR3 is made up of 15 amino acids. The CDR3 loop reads CASHTGTSGYNEQFF. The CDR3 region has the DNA TGTGCCAGTCATACCGGGACTAGCGGTTACAATGAGCAGTTCTTC.

As DNA, the CDR3 is TGTGCCAGCAGCTTTCCGGTCAGGGGTGTTTCTAATGAAAAACTGTTTTTT. Its protein is CASSFPVRGVSNEKLFF. The J gene is TRBJ1-4, the V gene TRBV7-9, with D possibly matching TRBD1 (6 bases). Germline V lookup: CDR1 SEHNR, CDR2 FQNEAQ (reference sequence). This CDR3 comprises 17 residues. V was clipped by 3 bases and J by 3 bases, with 17 bases between them.

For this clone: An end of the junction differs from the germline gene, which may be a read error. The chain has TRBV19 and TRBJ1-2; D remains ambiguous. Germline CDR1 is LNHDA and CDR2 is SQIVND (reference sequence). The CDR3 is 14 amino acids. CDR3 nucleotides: TGTGCCAGTGGACCTTTTGGACTTAACTATGGCTGCACCTTC. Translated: CASGPFGLNYGCTF.

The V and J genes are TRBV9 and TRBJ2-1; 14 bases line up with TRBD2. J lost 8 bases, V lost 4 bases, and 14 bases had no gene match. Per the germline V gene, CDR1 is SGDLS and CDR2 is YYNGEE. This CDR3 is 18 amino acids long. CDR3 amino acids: CASSSSPLGTSGSHEQFF. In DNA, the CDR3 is TGTGCCAGCAGCTCTAGCCCCCTTGGGACTAGCGGGAGTCATGAGCAGTTCTTC. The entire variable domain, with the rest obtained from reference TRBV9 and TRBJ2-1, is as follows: DSGVTQTPKHLITATGQRVTLRCSPRSGDLSVYWYQQSLDQGLQFLIQYYNGEERAKGNILERFSAQQFPDLHSELNLSSLELGDSALYFCASSSSPLGTSGSHEQFFGPGTRLTVL.

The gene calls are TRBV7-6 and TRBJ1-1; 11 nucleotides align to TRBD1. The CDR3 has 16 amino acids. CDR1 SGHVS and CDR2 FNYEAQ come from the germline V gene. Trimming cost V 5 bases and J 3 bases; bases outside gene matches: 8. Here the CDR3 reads CASSRGPGQGDTEAFF. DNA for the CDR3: TGTGCCAGCAGCCGAGGGCCGGGACAGGGGGACACTGAAGCTTTCTTT.

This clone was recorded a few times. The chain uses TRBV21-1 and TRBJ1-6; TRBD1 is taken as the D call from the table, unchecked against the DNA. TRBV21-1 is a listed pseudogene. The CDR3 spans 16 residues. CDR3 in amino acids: CASSNWQGPYNSPLHF. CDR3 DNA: TGTGCCAGCAGCAACTGGCAGGGGCCCTATAATTCACCCCTCCACTTT.

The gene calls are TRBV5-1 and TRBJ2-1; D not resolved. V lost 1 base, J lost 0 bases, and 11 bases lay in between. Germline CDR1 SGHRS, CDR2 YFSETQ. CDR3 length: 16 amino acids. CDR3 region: CASSLSAQSSYNEQFF. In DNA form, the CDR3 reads TGCGCCAGCAGCTTGTCAGCACAGAGCTCCTACAATGAGCAGTTCTTC. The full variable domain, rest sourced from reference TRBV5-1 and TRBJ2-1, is KAGVTQTPRYLIKTRGQQVTLSCSPISGHRSVSWYQQTPGQGLQFLFEYFSETQRNKGNFPGRFSGRQFSNSRSEMNVSTLELGDSALYLCASSLSAQSSYNEQFFGPGTRLTVL.

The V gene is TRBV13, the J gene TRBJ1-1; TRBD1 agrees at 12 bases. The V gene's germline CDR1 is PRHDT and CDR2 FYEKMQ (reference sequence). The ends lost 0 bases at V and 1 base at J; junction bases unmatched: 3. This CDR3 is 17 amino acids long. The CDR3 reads CASSLGGTGGANTEAFF. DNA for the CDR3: TGTGCCAGCAGCTTAGGAGGGACAGGGGGCGCGAACACTGAAGCTTTCTTT. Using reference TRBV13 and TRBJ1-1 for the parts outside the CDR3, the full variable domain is AAGVIQSPRHLIKEKRETATLKCYPIPRHDTVYWYQQGPGQDPQFLISFYEKMQSDKGSIPDRFSAQQFSDYHSELNMSSLELGDSALYFCASSLGGTGGANTEAFFGQGTRLTVV.